In its sample, the clone carrying this T cell receptor beta chain was seen once. The data stem from a study of blood T cell repertoires in COVID-19. Whole-study context: Sites in the United States, Italy and Spain provided acute and convalescent COVID-19 samples. The analysed material was cDNA or gDNA that came from T cells, B-cell-depleted T cells, or PBMCs.

Trimming shortened V by 6 bases and J by 3 bases, and 15 bases separated the two germline ends. This CDR3 is 15 amino acids long. Germline V CDR1 and CDR2: LGHNA, YSLEER. Authors' analysis steps: Amplification with reference gene primers provided the estimates of nucleated cell counts. The assay was immunoSEQ multiplex PCR, and TCRdb's table has in-frame clones only and misses some. That table gives V, J and clone size, and the DNA gave D and trimming. The data hold approximately 77,000 clones, with roughly 88% observed a single time. Sequences were obtained from peripheral blood. The receptor was isolated from a woman of 80 years or more with acute or convalescent COVID-19. The chain recombines TRBV4-3 with TRBJ1-3, with D possibly being TRBD1 (5 bases). The CDR3: CASSRARGDGNTIYF. The CDR3 nucleotides are TGCGCCAGCAGTCGGGCACGGGGGGATGGAAACACCATATATTTT.